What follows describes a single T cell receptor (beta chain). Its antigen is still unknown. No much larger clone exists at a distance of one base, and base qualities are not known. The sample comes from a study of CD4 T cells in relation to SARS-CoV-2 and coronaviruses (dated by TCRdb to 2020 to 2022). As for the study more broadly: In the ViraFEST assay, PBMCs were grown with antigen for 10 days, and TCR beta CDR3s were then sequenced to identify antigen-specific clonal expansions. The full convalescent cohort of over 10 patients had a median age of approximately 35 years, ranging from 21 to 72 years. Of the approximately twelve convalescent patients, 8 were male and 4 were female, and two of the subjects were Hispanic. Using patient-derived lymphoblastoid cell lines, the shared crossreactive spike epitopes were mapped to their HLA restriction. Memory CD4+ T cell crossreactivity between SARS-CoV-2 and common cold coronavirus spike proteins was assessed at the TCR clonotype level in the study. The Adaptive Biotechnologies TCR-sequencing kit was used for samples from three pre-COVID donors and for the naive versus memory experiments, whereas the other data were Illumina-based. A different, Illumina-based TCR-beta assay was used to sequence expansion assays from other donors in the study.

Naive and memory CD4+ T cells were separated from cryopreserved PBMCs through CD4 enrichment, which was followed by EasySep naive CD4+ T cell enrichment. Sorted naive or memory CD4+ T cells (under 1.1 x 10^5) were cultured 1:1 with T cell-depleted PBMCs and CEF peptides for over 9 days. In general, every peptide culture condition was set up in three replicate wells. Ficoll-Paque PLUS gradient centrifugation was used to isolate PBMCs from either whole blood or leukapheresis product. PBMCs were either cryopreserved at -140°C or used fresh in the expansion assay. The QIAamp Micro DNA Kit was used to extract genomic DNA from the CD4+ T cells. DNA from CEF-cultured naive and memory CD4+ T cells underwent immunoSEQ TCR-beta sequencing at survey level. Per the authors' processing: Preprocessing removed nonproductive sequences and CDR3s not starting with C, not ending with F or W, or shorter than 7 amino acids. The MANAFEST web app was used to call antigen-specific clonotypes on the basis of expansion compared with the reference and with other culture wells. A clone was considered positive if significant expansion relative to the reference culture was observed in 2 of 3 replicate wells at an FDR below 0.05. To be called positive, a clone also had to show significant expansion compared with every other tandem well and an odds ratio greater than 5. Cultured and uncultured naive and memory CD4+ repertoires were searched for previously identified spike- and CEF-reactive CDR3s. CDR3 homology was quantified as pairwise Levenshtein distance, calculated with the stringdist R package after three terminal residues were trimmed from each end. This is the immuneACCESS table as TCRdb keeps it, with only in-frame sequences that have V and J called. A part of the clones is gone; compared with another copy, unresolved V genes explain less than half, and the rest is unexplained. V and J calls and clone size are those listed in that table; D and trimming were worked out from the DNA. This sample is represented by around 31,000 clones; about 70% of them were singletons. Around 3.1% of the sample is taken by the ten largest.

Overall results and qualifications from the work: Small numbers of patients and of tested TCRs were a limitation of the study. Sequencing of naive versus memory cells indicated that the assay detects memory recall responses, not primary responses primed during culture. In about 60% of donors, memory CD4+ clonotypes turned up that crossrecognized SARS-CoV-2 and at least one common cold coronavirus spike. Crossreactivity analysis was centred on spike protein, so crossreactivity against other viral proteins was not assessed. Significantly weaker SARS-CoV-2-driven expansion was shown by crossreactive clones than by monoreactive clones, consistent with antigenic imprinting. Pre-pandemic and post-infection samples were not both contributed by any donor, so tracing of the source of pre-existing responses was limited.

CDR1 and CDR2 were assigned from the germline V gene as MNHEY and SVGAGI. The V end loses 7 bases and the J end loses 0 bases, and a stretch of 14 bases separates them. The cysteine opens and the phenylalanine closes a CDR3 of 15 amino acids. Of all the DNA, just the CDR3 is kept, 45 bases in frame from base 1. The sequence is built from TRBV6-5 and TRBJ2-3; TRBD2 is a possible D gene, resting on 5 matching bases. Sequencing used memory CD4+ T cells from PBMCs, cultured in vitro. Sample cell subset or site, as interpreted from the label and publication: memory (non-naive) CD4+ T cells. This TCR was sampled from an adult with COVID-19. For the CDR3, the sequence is CASKLGLQSTDTQYF. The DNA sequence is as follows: TGTGCCAGCAAGTTAGGACTCCAGAGCACAGATACGCAGTATTTT.